This is a list of T cell receptor beta chains from one sample in a study of OX40 agonist ivuxolimab in advanced cancers. Sequenced by immunoSEQ multiplex PCR; TCRdb stores in-frame clones only, minus some. The sample yields about 46,000 clones, around 90% seen once. The sequenced sample was CD4+ or CD8+ T cells sorted from blood, obtained in a trial of the OX40 agonist ivuxolimab. Receptors were obtained from an adult with an advanced solid tumor such as melanoma, head and neck, liver or kidney cancer. CDR3s include the opening cysteine and the closing phenylalanine or tryptophan. The D gene is left open where the match is weak. Not all rows give a size; the values are once, few, many and, for expanded clones, a class.

d_gene	v_gene	abundance	j_gene	CDR3nt	CDR3aa
NA	TRBV28	NA	TRBJ1-2	TGTGCCAGCAGCTTGAACCGCCGGGACCATAGCTATGGCTACACCTTC	CASSLNRRDHSYGYTF
NA	TRBV2	NA	TRBJ2-1	TGTGCCAGCAGTGTGGGGACTCACACAGAGGAGCAGTTCTTC	CASSVGTHTEEQFF
NA	TRBV28	NA	TRBJ2-1	TGTGCCAGCAGTTTAGGCAGCTCACCGTCCTACAATGAGCAGTTCTTC	CASSLGSSPSYNEQFF
NA	TRBV5-5	NA	TRBJ2-5	TGTGCCAGCAGCTTAGAGGAGGGACGGTTGGAGACCCAGTACTTC	CASSLEEGRLETQYF
NA	TRBV7-2	NA	TRBJ2-1	TGTGCCAGCAGCGCTATTAGGACTGGATACAATGAGCAGTTCTTC	CASSAIRTGYNEQFF
NA	TRBV6-5	NA	TRBJ2-7	TGTGCCAGCAGTTATAAAGACAACTACGAGCAGTACTTC	CASSYKDNYEQYF
TRBD1	TRBV6-5	NA	TRBJ2-7	TGTGCCAGCAGCCCCGGGACAGGAGTCCCCTACGAGCAGTACTTC	CASSPGTGVPYEQYF
NA	TRBV6-1	NA	TRBJ2-2	TGTGCCAGCAGTGAAGCCCCGCGAGTGGGGGGGGAGCTGTTTTTT	CASSEAPRVGGELFF
NA	TRBV6-1	NA	TRBJ2-6	TGTGCCAGCATTCCCTTCTCTGGGGCCAACGTCCTGACTTTC	CASIPFSGANVLTF
NA	TRBV29-1	NA	TRBJ2-5	TGCAGCGTTCGCACAGCACAAGAGACCCAGTACTTC	CSVRTAQETQYF
NA	TRBV11-3	NA	TRBJ2-7	TGTGCCAGCAGGGAGCAGGGGGAGCAGTACTTC	CASREQGEQYF
NA	TRBV6-6	NA	TRBJ2-1	TGTGCCAGCAGAACAGCGGTTTATTCCTACAATGAGCAGTTCTTC	CASRTAVYSYNEQFF
NA	TRBV4-2	few	TRBJ1-6	TGTGCCAGCAGCCAAGATCAGGAGACGGGTTCACCCCTCCACTTT	CASSQDQETGSPLHF
NA	TRBV11-2	NA	TRBJ1-2	TGTGCCAGCAGCTTAGAGGCAGGGACTTATGGCTACACCTTC	CASSLEAGTYGYTF
NA	TRBV7-2	NA	TRBJ2-3	TGTGCCAGCAGCTTAGCCCTCATAGGGGATACGCAGTATTTT	CASSLALIGDTQYF
TRBD2	TRBV7-6	NA	TRBJ2-3	TGTGCCAGCAGCTCGAGCGCGGGGGGAAGTCCAGATACGCAGTATTTT	CASSSSAGGSPDTQYF
NA	TRBV11-2	NA	TRBJ2-7	TGTGCCAGCAGCTACGGTCTTTCCTACGAGCAGTACTTC	CASSYGLSYEQYF
TRBD2	TRBV30	NA	TRBJ2-1	TGTGCCTGGACAACGGGAGGGCCCAATGAGCAGTTCTTC	CAWTTGGPNEQFF
NA	TRBV7-9	NA	TRBJ1-2	TGCGCCAGCAGCTTAGTGGGGCCAGCTAACTATGGCTACACCTTC	CASSLVGPANYGYTF
NA	TRBV7-9	few	TRBJ1-5	TGTGCCAGCAGCACTTGGGATCAGCCCCAGCATTTT	CASSTWDQPQHF
NA	TRBV7-9	once	TRBJ2-3	TGTGCCAGCAGCTTGAGTACCAGCACAGATACGCAGTATTTT	CASSLSTSTDTQYF
NA	TRBV5-4	NA	TRBJ2-3	TGTGCCAGCAGCTTGGTGCCCGATTCTAGCACAGATACGCAGTATTTT	CASSLVPDSSTDTQYF